Following are 5 T cell receptor beta chains from one sample sequenced in a study of regulatory T cells in long-lasting Graves disease. Time point defined: persistent/refractory GD, antithyroid drugs over 5 years with positive TRAb. PBMC-derived RNA was used for the TCR library. Construction of TCR beta libraries relied on iRepertoire HTBI primers and on Arm-PCR targeting CDR3 regions. TCRdb passed the multiplex PCR reads through MiXCR, listing each CDR3 protein once. Among a few hundred thousand distinct CDR3 sequences, roughly a quarter were seen once, and the ten largest hold about 26%. The input for sequencing was peripheral blood mononuclear cells (PBMCs), taken when the disease was refractory, from a patient treated with antithyroid drugs. The source of these receptors is a female donor with Graves disease.

This clonotype was recorded a few times. The genes are TRBV15 and TRBJ1-1; perhaps TRBD1 as D (5 bases). The V gene's germline CDR1 is LNHNV and CDR2 YYDKDF (reference sequence). The CDR3 length is 16 residues. Trimming removed 5 bases from V and 1 base from J, with 17 bases in between. CDR3 DNA: TGTGCCACCAGCCCTACCACGGGACGGGAGAACACTGAAGCTTTCTTT. This gives the protein CATSPTTGRENTEAFF.

This clonotype was seen a few times. This chain connects TRBV7-9 to TRBJ2-7, with 9 positions matching TRBD1. This CDR3 comprises 15 residues. V dropped 4 bases and J dropped 4; count of bases not matched to a gene: 8. Germline-derived CDR1 and CDR2 are SEHNR and FQNEAQ (reference sequence). The DNA of the CDR3 is TGTGCCAGCAGCTCACGGGACAGGGACCTTTACGAGCAGTACTTC. It is translated as CASSSRDRDLYEQYF.

A few counts support this clonotype. The chain combines TRBV4-2 with TRBJ1-2; D is uncertain. Germline loops: CDR1 LGHNA, CDR2 YNFKEQ. V shed 1 base and J shed 1 base, with 13 bases lying between them. This CDR3 has 16 residues. The CDR3: CASSQGNPGVNYGYTF. DNA for the CDR3: TGTGCCAGCAGCCAAGGGAATCCAGGTGTTAACTATGGCTACACCTTC.

Ten or more counts support this clonotype. The genes are TRBV5-1 and TRBJ2-7; D call uncertain. CDR3 size: 13 residues. The germline gives CDR1 SGHRS, CDR2 YFSETQ. V was shortened by 0 bases and J by 2 bases, with 6 bases between the two germline ends. The CDR3 is CASSLATTYEQYF. The CDR3, as DNA: TGCGCCAGCAGCTTGGCGACCACCTACGAGCAGTACTTC.

The chain has TRBV29-1 and TRBJ2-3, with 7 bases aligning to TRBD1. This CDR3 has 14 amino acids. Germline loops: CDR1 SQVTM, CDR2 ANQGSEA. The ends lost 6 bases at V and 4 bases at J; junction bases unmatched: 10. CDR3 sequence: CSVYRRQGPDTQYF. CDR3 nucleotides: TGCAGCGTCTACAGGAGACAGGGTCCAGATACGCAGTATTTT.